What follows are 6 T cell receptor beta chains derived from one specimen sequenced in a study of blood T cell repertoires in COVID-19. TCRdb's table, derived via immunoSEQ multiplex PCR, lists solely in-frame clones and lacks some. The table lists about 70,000 clones, 70% to 85% of them singletons. Sequenced material: peripheral blood. All receptors come from a woman in her sixties or seventies with acute or convalescent COVID-19.

Only a few counts were recorded for this clone. The chain joins TRBV19 to TRBJ1-6; TRBD1 matches 8 bases. Germline V gene lookup returns CDR1 LNHDA and CDR2 SQIVND (reference sequence). This CDR3 comprises 15 residues. J lost 6 bases, V lost 6 bases, and 7 bases had no gene match. The CDR3 protein is CASRAGQEFNSPLHF. CDR3 coding DNA: TGTGCCAGTAGGGCGGGACAGGAGTTTAATTCACCCCTCCACTTT.

The sample holds one count of this clone. This chain joins TRBV5-1 and TRBJ2-5; D not resolved. Germline values: CDR1 SGHRS, CDR2 YFSETQ. The CDR3 spans 15 residues. The V and J ends lost 4 bases and 3 bases respectively, with 16 bases between them. CDR3 region: CASSDPSSGEETQYF. The CDR3 nucleotides are TGCGCCAGCAGCGACCCCTCTTCGGGTGAAGAGACCCAGTACTTC.

V gene TRBV9 combines with J gene TRBJ1-6; tentative D call: TRBD1 (6 bases). V was pared by 0 bases and J by 7 bases, with 20 bases between. The CDR3 contains 18 residues. Per germline, CDR1 SGDLS and CDR2 YYNGEE. In nucleotides, the CDR3 is TGTGCCAGCAGCGTAGCACACAGGGCGGGGGAGTCGAATTCACCCCTCCACTTT. Protein: CASSVAHRAGESNSPLHF.

The V gene is TRBV6-5, the J gene TRBJ1-1, with 7 bases that match TRBD1. Germline trimming cut 0 bases from V and 5 bases from J; bases unmatched to any gene: 6. The CDR3 runs to 15 residues. From germline, CDR1 is MNHEY and CDR2 SVGAGI. The CDR3 sequence is CASSYSGRGQTEAFF. In DNA, the CDR3 is TGTGCCAGCAGTTACTCCGGGAGGGGGCAAACTGAAGCTTTCTTT.

The V and J genes are TRBV18 and TRBJ2-7, with 8 bases fitting TRBD1. J lost 2 bases, V lost 3 bases, and 3 bases had no gene match. This CDR3 contains 14 residues. In germline, CDR1 is KGHSH, CDR2 LQKENI. The CDR3 DNA reads as TGTGCCAGCTCACCCAACAGGGGGACCTACGAGCAGTACTTC. It specifies CASSPNRGTYEQYF.

J is TRBJ2-1 and V is TRBV19; TRBD2 aligns across 8 bases. Germline values: CDR1 LNHDA, CDR2 SQIVND (reference sequence). V lost 7 bases to trimming and J lost 5 bases; unmatched junction nucleotides: 10. This CDR3 contains 15 residues. CDR3 sequence reads: CASNREAGVNNEQFF. CDR3 nucleotides: TGTGCCAGTAATCGAGAAGCGGGGGTGAACAATGAGCAGTTCTTC.